The 24 T cell receptor beta chains below were found in one sample sequenced in a study of OX40 agonist ivuxolimab in advanced cancers. TCRdb's table, derived via immunoSEQ multiplex PCR, lists solely in-frame clones and lacks some. The table shows around 64,000 clones, with approximately 91% occurring only once. The sequencing here drew on CD4+ or CD8+ T cells sorted from blood, taken in a trial of the OX40 agonist ivuxolimab. These receptors all stem from an adult with an advanced solid tumor such as melanoma, head and neck, liver or kidney cancer.

This sequence joins TRBV28 and TRBJ1-2, with a weak D call TRBD1 (6 bases). The CDR3 is 14 residues long. V was pared by 4 bases and J by 1 base, with 10 bases between. Germline-derived CDR1 and CDR2 are MDHEN and SYDVKM. CDR3 protein: CASSWGRGNYGYTF. The CDR3 nucleotides are TGTGCCAGCAGTTGGGGCAGGGGTAACTATGGCTACACCTTC.

This rearrangement joins TRBV11-2 to TRBJ2-1; 9 nucleotides align to TRBD2. Per germline, CDR1 SGHAT and CDR2 FQNNGV. V lost 6 bases, J lost 6 bases, and 9 bases stayed unmatched. The CDR3 loop spans 15 amino acids. The CDR3: CASRPLAGRGNEQFF. The CDR3 DNA is TGTGCCAGCAGGCCCCTAGCGGGGCGGGGCAATGAGCAGTTCTTC.

The J gene is TRBJ1-1, the V gene TRBV7-9, with 7 bases aligning to TRBD1. The CDR3 is made up of 13 amino acids. Germline assignment: CDR1 SEHNR and CDR2 FQNEAQ (reference sequence). The junction had 2 bases not matched to a gene; V was cut back by 6 bases and J by 1 base. CDR3 sequence (DNA): TGTGCCAGCAGATACAGGGGGAACACTGAAGCTTTCTTT. Its translation is CASRYRGNTEAFF.

Of note for this clone: The same CDR3 is also encoded by other DNA sequences in this sample. The V call is TRBV27, the J call TRBJ2-3; unclear D gene. The CDR3 length is 13 residues. Trimming removed 3 bases at V and 0 bases at J, with 4 bases between. Germline values: CDR1 MNHEY, CDR2 SMNVEV (reference sequence). The CDR3 loop is CASSFSSTDTQYF. Here the CDR3 DNA reads TGTGCCAGCAGTTTTAGTAGCACAGATACGCAGTATTTT.

This chain connects TRBV5-5 to TRBJ1-5, with D perhaps matching TRBD1 (5 bases). The CDR3 contains 17 residues. V lost 3 bases, J lost 0 bases, and 16 bases lay in between. The germline V gene has CDR1 SGHKS and CDR2 YYEKEE (reference sequence). The CDR3 is CASSSDGTGYSNQPQHF. CDR3 DNA: TGTGCCAGCAGCTCCGACGGAACAGGTTATAGCAATCAGCCCCAGCATTTT.

As DNA, the CDR3 is TGTGCCAGCAGCCTTAGGGGGGATACGCAGTATTTT. This encodes CASSLRGDTQYF. V usage is TRBV28 and J usage is TRBJ2-3, with a weak D call TRBD1 (6 bases). This CDR3 is 12 amino acids long. CDR1 is MDHEN, CDR2 SYDVKM, per germline. V was pared by 6 bases and J by 6 bases, with 10 bases between.

The V gene is TRBV5-6, the J gene TRBJ2-7; 8 positions agree with TRBD2. CDR1 and CDR2 from the germline V gene are SGHDT and YYEEEE. V lost 4 bases, J lost 7 bases, and 10 bases stayed unmatched. The CDR3 loop spans 14 amino acids. The CDR3 DNA reads TGTGCCAGCAGCCCCGTCGGGGGGGCAGGGGAGCAGTACTTC. This sequence encodes CASSPVGGAGEQYF. The variable domain in full, completed from reference TRBV5-6 and TRBJ2-7, reads DAGVTQSPTHLIKTRGQQVTLRCSPKSGHDTVSWYQQALGQGPQFIFQYYEEEERQRGNFPDRFSGHQFPNYSSELNVNALLLGDSALYLCASSPVGGAGEQYFGPGTRLTVT.

The chain joins TRBV11-2 to TRBJ2-1; 11 bases map to TRBD2. Losses at the gene ends were 5 bases for V and 4 bases for J; bases not matched to a gene: 13. The V gene's germline CDR1 is SGHAT and CDR2 FQNNGV. The length of the CDR3 is 18 residues. In nucleotides, the CDR3 is TGTGCCAGCAGCCCCTCTTGGATTTTAGCGGGAGGGTACAATGAGCAGTTCTTC. Translating it yields CASSPSWILAGGYNEQFF.

This rearrangement joins TRBV28 to TRBJ1-4, with TRBD1 matching over 7 bases. Trimming cost V 5 bases and J 3 bases; bases outside gene matches: 6. The CDR3 runs to 15 residues. From germline, CDR1 is MDHEN and CDR2 SYDVKM. The CDR3 sequence: CASSNNRGANEKLFF. The CDR3 DNA follows: TGTGCCAGCAGTAACAACAGGGGAGCTAATGAAAAACTGTTTTTT.

This chain joins TRBV6-5 and TRBJ1-1; 7 nucleotides align to TRBD1. The length of the CDR3 is 15 residues. Germline loops: CDR1 MNHEY, CDR2 SVGAGI. Trimming at V came to 0 bases and at J to 5 bases, leaving 6 bases not matched to a gene. The CDR3 sequence: CASSYSGGGVTEAFF. The CDR3 DNA is TGTGCCAGCAGTTACTCAGGGGGCGGCGTAACTGAAGCTTTCTTT.

This chain uses TRBV6-1 with TRBJ1-6; 11 bases match TRBD1. CDR3 length equals 15 residues. From germline, CDR1 is MNHNS and CDR2 SASEGT. J lost 9 bases, V lost 4 bases, and 5 bases had no gene match. The chain's CDR3 is CASSVEGTGGSPLHF. The CDR3 DNA sequence: TGTGCCAGCAGTGTGGAGGGGACAGGGGGTTCACCCCTCCACTTT.

This clone was seen once. This chain links TRBV13 with TRBJ2-7, with D possibly being TRBD2 (5 bases). Germline V gene lookup returns CDR1 PRHDT and CDR2 FYEKMQ (reference sequence). Trimming took off 0 bases at V and 7 bases at J, with 10 bases between the two ends. CDR3 length: 13 residues. CDR3 in amino acids: CASSLGTTGEQYF. Here the CDR3 DNA reads TGTGCCAGCAGCTTAGGGACTACGGGGGAGCAGTACTTC.

The V gene is TRBV4-2, the J gene TRBJ2-7, with D possibly TRBD1 on 6 matching bases. Germline CDR1 LGHNA, CDR2 YNFKEQ. V was clipped by 5 bases and J by 3 bases, with 11 bases between them. The CDR3 sequence is 13 residues long. CDR3 residues: CASSISGDYEQYF. The CDR3 nucleotides read TGTGCCAGCAGCATATCAGGGGACTACGAGCAGTACTTC.

The rearrangement uses TRBV28 and TRBJ1-2, with D hard to call. The germline V and J ends were trimmed by 6 bases and 0 bases, with 11 bases remaining between them. Germline CDR1 is MDHEN and CDR2 is SYDVKM. The CDR3 consists of 14 residues. The DNA for the CDR3 is TGTGCCAGCAGGGCAACCTACGCTAACTATGGCTACACCTTC. Translating gives CASRATYANYGYTF.

V and J are TRBV7-2 and TRBJ1-1; D gene uncertain. CDR3 size: 13 residues. The V end lost 2 bases, the J end lost 6 bases, and 10 bases lay between the germline ends. Germline lookup yields CDR1 SGHTA and CDR2 FQGNSA. This CDR3 is CASSLWERSEAFF. CDR3 in DNA: TGTGCCAGCAGCTTATGGGAACGCTCTGAAGCTTTCTTT.

The V and J genes are TRBV4-3 and TRBJ1-5; D ambiguous. Germline-derived CDR1 and CDR2 are LGHNA and YSLEER. Trimming shortened V by 0 bases and J by 2 bases, and 8 bases separated the two germline ends. The CDR3 has 15 residues. Written as DNA, the CDR3 is TGCGCCAGCAGCCAAGATAGAGCAGGCAATCAGCCCCAGCATTTT. This codes for CASSQDRAGNQPQHF.

This chain joins TRBV7-2 and TRBJ2-1; D not certain. Germline CDR1 SGHTA, CDR2 FQGNSA. The CDR3 contains 13 residues. The V and J ends lost 1 base and 2 bases respectively, with 3 bases between them. For the CDR3, the DNA is TGTGCCAGCAGCTTAGACCCCTACAATGAGCAGTTCTTC. It specifies CASSLDPYNEQFF.

This rearrangement joins TRBV4-3 to TRBJ1-3; D gene unclear. Germline assignment: CDR1 LGHNA and CDR2 YSLEER. The CDR3 consists of 15 residues. V was pared by 4 bases and J by 0 bases, with 10 bases between. The CDR3 sequence: CASSRDWVSGNTIYF. CDR3 in DNA: TGCGCCAGCAGCCGGGATTGGGTCTCTGGAAACACCATATATTTT.

The chain links TRBV14 to TRBJ2-3; a weak D match, TRBD2 (5 bases). CDR3 length: 16 amino acids. CDR1 and CDR2 (germline): SGHDN, FVKESK. The V gene lost 4 bases and the J gene lost 0 bases, with 14 bases spanning the gap. The CDR3 DNA reads as TGTGCCAGCAGCCGACATAGCGATGCTAGCACAGATACGCAGTATTTT. Residues: CASSRHSDASTDTQYF. Full variable domain (missing parts from reference TRBV14 and TRBJ2-3): EAGVTQFPSHSVIEKGQTVTLRCDPISGHDNLYWYRRVMGKEIKFLLHFVKESKQDESGMPNNRFLAERTGGTYSTLKVQPAELEDSGVYFCASSRHSDASTDTQYFGPGTRLTVL.

The chain links TRBV27 to TRBJ1-1, with D uncertain. V lost 0 bases and J 7 bases, leaving 15 bases between the germline ends. The CDR3 loop spans 15 amino acids. CDR1 is MNHEY, CDR2 SMNVEV, per germline (reference sequence). The CDR3 DNA reads as TGTGCCAGCAGTTTATCTGGTGTCCTCGCGGTTGAAGCTTTCTTT. It encodes CASSLSGVLAVEAFF.

V is TRBV30 and J is TRBJ2-7; 12 nucleotides match TRBD2. J lost 12 bases, V lost 2 bases, and 8 bases had no gene match. The CDR3 is 13 amino acids. Germline-derived CDR1 and CDR2 are GTSNPN and SVGIG (reference sequence). CDR3 DNA sequence: TGTGCCTGGAGTTTATCTACTAGCGGGAGGATGTACTTC. Residues: CAWSLSTSGRMYF.

The V call is TRBV28, the J call TRBJ2-2, with 8 bases lining up with TRBD2. The CDR3 is made up of 14 amino acids. Germline V CDR1 and CDR2: MDHEN, SYDVKM. J gave up 5 bases and V 2 bases, and 1 base lay outside the gene matches. CDR3 DNA: TGTGCCAGCAGTTTAAGCGGGAGTACCGGGGAGCTGTTTTTT. It yields the protein CASSLSGSTGELFF.

Judged by abundance, this clone is medium-sized. The chain employs TRBV4-3 and TRBJ2-1; TRBD2 matches at 8 bases. Losses at the gene ends were 0 bases for V and 4 bases for J; bases not matched to a gene: 2. Per the germline V gene, CDR1 is LGHNA and CDR2 is YSLEER. CDR3 length equals 15 residues. CDR3 DNA: TGCGCCAGCAGCCAAGATATAGCGGGATACAATGAGCAGTTCTTC. As protein: CASSQDIAGYNEQFF.

As concerns this clone: Other DNA sequences of this sample code for an identical CDR3. V is TRBV5-6 and J is TRBJ2-3; TRBD1 agrees at 7 bases. V trimming: 3 bases; J trimming: 4 bases; junction bases outside the gene matches: 2. The germline V gene has CDR1 SGHDT and CDR2 YYEEEE. The length of the CDR3 is 13 residues. The CDR3 reads CASSYGTADTQYF. CDR3 nucleotide sequence: TGTGCCAGCAGCTATGGGACAGCAGATACGCAGTATTTT.